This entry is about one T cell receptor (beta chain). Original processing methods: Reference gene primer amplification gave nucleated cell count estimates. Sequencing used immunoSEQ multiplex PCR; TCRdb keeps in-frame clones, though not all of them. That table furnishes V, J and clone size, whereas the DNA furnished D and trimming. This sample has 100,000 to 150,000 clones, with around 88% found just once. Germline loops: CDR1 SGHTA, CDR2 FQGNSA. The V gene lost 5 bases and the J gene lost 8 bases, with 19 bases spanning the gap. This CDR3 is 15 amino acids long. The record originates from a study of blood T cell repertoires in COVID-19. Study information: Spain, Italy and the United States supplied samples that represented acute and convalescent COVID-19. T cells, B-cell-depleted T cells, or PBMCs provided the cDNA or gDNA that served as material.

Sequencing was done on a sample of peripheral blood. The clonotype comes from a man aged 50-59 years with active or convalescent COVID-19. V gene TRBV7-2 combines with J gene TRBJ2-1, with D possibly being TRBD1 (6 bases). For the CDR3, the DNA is TGTGCCAGCAGCACGGGCAGGGGCGCTCTGGATGAGCAGTTCTTC. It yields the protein CASSTGRGALDEQFF.